This entry concerns a single TCR beta chain. Its antigen is as yet unknown. The data were produced by immunoSEQ multiplex PCR, yet TCRdb's version contains in-frame clones alone and is incomplete. Of around 420,000 clones detected, 88% appear once; the ten largest clones hold about 3.6%. This specimen belongs to a study of Ad26.COV2.S vaccination and SARS-CoV-2 variants. The overall study: As a participant in COV1001, the donor was in the Ad26.COV2.S trial arm. The vaccine Ad26.COV2.S was put into the muscle once, or twice with 56 days between. Study results and limitations: TCR breadth and depth estimates may have understated total T cell responses.

Germline CDR1 and CDR2: MRHNA and SNTAGT. V gave up 6 bases and J gave up 6 bases; unmatched junction bases: 14. This CDR3 has 17 residues. The treatment is: over 15 received Ad26.COV2.S at low or high dose, single or two shots; several received placebo; per-sample allocation not given. Sampling happened 63 days after the first vaccine or placebo injection. This rearrangement joins TRBV6-4 to TRBJ2-3; the match to TRBD2 covers 11 bases. This material consisted of peripheral blood, taken in a trial of Ad26.COV2.S vaccine versus placebo. The source of this sequence is a person aged 18-65 years who received the Ad26.COV2.S COVID-19 vaccine or a placebo. The CDR3 DNA reads as TGTGCCAGCAGCCCTTCGGGGCTAGCGGGGGGCAGGGATACGCAGTATTTT. This sequence encodes CASSPSGLAGGRDTQYF.